This T cell receptor (beta chain) was profiled in a study of identifying expanded T cells in peripheral blood. Overall study results and limits: Differentially abundant clones: about 1.3 between replicates, approximately 16 at around 14 days, less than 20 at four. Clone count variance between roughly 2-week samples rose with total template count.

Germline loops: CDR1 SQVTM, CDR2 ANQGSEA. The length of the CDR3 is 14 residues. V lost 0 bases to trimming and J lost 5 bases, with 13 bases between them. Generated by immunoSEQ multiplex PCR, the TCRdb table keeps only in-frame clones and is missing some. The repertoire holds 90,000 to 100,000 clones, with around 90% as singletons. Turning to this clone: No antigen is known for it.

During the collection period, no donor immune events like infections were recorded. Sequencing used blood. This chain uses TRBV29-1 with TRBJ1-1; no clear D. The receptor's source is a person between 18 and 69 years old in good health. The CDR3 region has the DNA TGCAGCGTTGAAGATTCCGGTTCTAAGACTGAAGCTTTCTTT. Its protein product is CSVEDSGSKTEAFF.